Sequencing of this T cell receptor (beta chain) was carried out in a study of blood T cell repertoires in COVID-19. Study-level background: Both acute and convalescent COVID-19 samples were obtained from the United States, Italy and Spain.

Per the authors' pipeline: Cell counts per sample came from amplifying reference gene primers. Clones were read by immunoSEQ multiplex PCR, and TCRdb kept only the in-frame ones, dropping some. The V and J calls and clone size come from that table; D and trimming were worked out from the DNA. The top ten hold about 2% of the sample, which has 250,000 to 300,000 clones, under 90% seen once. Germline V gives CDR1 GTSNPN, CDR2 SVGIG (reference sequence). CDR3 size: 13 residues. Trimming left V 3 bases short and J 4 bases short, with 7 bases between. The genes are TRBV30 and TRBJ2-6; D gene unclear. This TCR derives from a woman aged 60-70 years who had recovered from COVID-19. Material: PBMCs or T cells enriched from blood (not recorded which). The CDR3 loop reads CAWSPLGANVLTF. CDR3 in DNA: TGTGCCTGGAGCCCTCTGGGGGCCAACGTCCTGACTTTC. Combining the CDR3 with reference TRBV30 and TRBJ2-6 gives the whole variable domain SQTIHQWPATLVQPVGSPLSLECTVEGTSNPNLYWYRQAAGRGLQLLFYSVGIGQISSEVPQNLSASRPQDRQFILSSKKLLLSDSGFYLCAWSPLGANVLTFGAGSRLTVL.